These T cell receptor beta chains were read from a single sample in a study of blood T cell repertoires in COVID-19. Profiled with immunoSEQ multiplex PCR; TCRdb holds only in-frame clones, not every one. The sample holds tens of thousands of clones, roughly nine tenths seen once. Source material: peripheral blood. The origin of the receptors is a human donor with active COVID-19. The donor label of this sample is uncertain. The CDR3 runs from the conserved cysteine through the conserved F or W. A D gene is named only where the DNA matches it firmly. Only some rows state a clone size, as once, few, many or a class for expanded clones.

TRBV4-3,TRBD2,TRBJ2-2,-,TGCGCCAGCAGCCAAGGGGCGGGGGAGGACACCGGGGAGCTGTTTTTT,CASSQGAGEDTGELFF
TRBV6-5,-,TRBJ2-2,once,TGTGCCAGCAGTAAGGGACTGTTTTCCGGGGAGCTGTTTTTT,CASSKGLFSGELFF
TRBV5-1,-,TRBJ2-7,-,TGCGCCAGCAGTCTGGAGGAGGGGGGGCTCGAGCAGTACTTC,CASSLEEGGLEQYF
TRBV2,-,TRBJ2-5,-,TGTGCCAGCAGTGACAGGGTTAAGACCCAGTACTTC,CASSDRVKTQYF
TRBV6-1,-,TRBJ2-1,-,TGTGCCAGCAGTGAAGTCAGTTCTTACAATGAGCAGTTCTTC,CASSEVSSYNEQFF
TRBV27,-,TRBJ1-4,once,TGTGCCAGCAGTTTAGGGCCAGACCCCAATGAAAAACTGTTTTTT,CASSLGPDPNEKLFF
TRBV7-8,TRBD1,TRBJ2-2,-,TGTGCCAGCAGCTTAATCAACTCGGGACAGGGATACACCGGGGAGCTGTTTTTT,CASSLINSGQGYTGELFF
TRBV6-2/TRBV6-3,-,TRBJ1-2,-,TGTGCCAGCAGTTACGGGCAGTCCTATGGCTACACCTTC,CASSYGQSYGYTF
TRBV11-2,-,TRBJ1-4,-,TGTGCCAGCAGCTTAGTGCCACAGGGAAAGAATGAAAAACTGTTTTTT,CASSLVPQGKNEKLFF
TRBV18,-,TRBJ1-3,-,TGTGCCAGCTCACCACTACACAGGGTCGGGGCATCGCTCTCTGGAAACACCATATATTTT,CASSPLHRVGASLSGNTIYF
TRBV6-4,-,TRBJ1-5,-,TGTGCCAGCAGTGACTCGATGGCTTGGCAGGGTAGGCAGCCCCAGCATTTT,CASSDSMAWQGRQPQHF
TRBV6-2/TRBV6-3,-,TRBJ1-2,-,TGTGCCAGCAGTCTGGGGGGCTATGGCTACACCTTC,CASSLGGYGYTF
TRBV25-1,-,TRBJ2-6,once,TGTGCCAGCAGTGCCAGGACAGGGGCCAACGTCCTGACTTTC,CASSARTGANVLTF
TRBV11-3,TRBD1,TRBJ2-3,-,TGTGCCAGCAGCTTGTGGGCCGGGACAGGGGGAGATACGCAGTATTTT,CASSLWAGTGGDTQYF
TRBV7-8,-,TRBJ1-3,-,TGTGCCAGCAGGACAGGTGGACAAAACACCATATATTTT,CASRTGGQNTIYF
TRBV18,-,TRBJ2-2,-,TGTGCCAGCTCACCACGTGGGGCATCGAACACCGGGGAGCTGTTTTTT,CASSPRGASNTGELFF